This TCR beta chain appears in the sequencing data of a study of OX40 agonist ivuxolimab in advanced cancers. Trimming removed 3 bases at V and 3 bases at J, with 12 bases between. This CDR3 is built from 14 residues. Germline CDR1 reads KGHSH; CDR2 reads LQKENI. A word on this clone: No antigen is known for it.

General study points: Both blood CD4+ and CD8+ T cells showed clonal growth by week 6 at 0.1 to 3.0 mg/kg.

Autoimmune disease history or systemic immunosuppression disqualified patients. Peripheral blood came from all dose cohorts at three timepoints. Using immunoSEQ multiplex PCR, the repertoire was profiled, and TCRdb retains in-frame clones only, with some absent. The sample includes 70,000 to 80,000 clones, roughly 87% seen only once; the top ten take approximately 1.2%. This material consisted of CD4+ or CD8+ T cells sorted from blood, taken in a trial of the OX40 agonist ivuxolimab. The TCR sequence derives from an adult with an advanced solid tumor such as melanoma, head and neck, liver or kidney cancer. This rearrangement joins TRBV18 to TRBJ2-7, with D uncertain. The DNA of the CDR3 is TGTGCCAGCTCACCTCGTAACGACGTCTACGAGCAGTACTTC. Encoded protein: CASSPRNDVYEQYF.